Each of the 29 T cell receptor beta chains below was sequenced from the same sample in a study of vaccination and CD4 T cells after COVID-19. No antigens are known for them. Sample treatment: roughly 11-day PBMC culture with coronavirus spike peptide pools or control peptides (ViraFEST assay). The assay that was used to sequence DNA from cultured CD4+ T cells was the Oncomine TCR Beta short-read assay. A single record per CDR3 protein comes from TCRdb applying MiXCR to the PCR reads. The data show 10,000 to 15,000 distinct CDR3 sequences, around 67% seen once. Sequencing input: CD4+ T cells from blood, cultured in vitro. Source of these receptors: a human donor who had recovered from COVID-19.

This clonotype is categorized as medium-sized. V is TRBV2 and J is TRBJ1-6; D is undetermined. Trimming removed 4 bases from V and 10 bases from J, with 14 bases in between. CDR3 length: 14 residues. In germline, CDR1 is SNHLY, CDR2 FYNNEI. The CDR3 sequence is CASSVTVGGSPLHF. CDR3 sequence (DNA): TGTGCCAGCAGTGTTACAGTGGGTGGATCACCCCTCCACTTT.

The chain links TRBV4-1 to TRBJ1-2, with D possibly matching TRBD1 (5 bases). From germline, CDR1 is MGHRA and CDR2 YSYEKL. CDR3 length equals 13 residues. The ends were cut back, 4 bases at V and 9 bases at J, with 15 bases in the middle. CDR3 loop: CASSRLPQGSYTF. The CDR3 DNA is TGCGCCAGCAGCCGTCTCCCTCAGGGTAGCTACACCTTC.

The chain couples TRBV19 to TRBJ2-7; a weak D match, TRBD2 (5 bases). CDR3 length equals 13 residues. The germline V gene has CDR1 LNHDA and CDR2 SQIVND (reference sequence). CDR3 sequence: CARERGREKEQYF. In nucleotides, the CDR3 is TGTGCGAGGGAGCGAGGAAGGGAGAAAGAGCAGTACTTC.

The V gene is TRBV10-3, the J gene TRBJ2-3; D remains ambiguous. The V end lost 3 bases, the J end lost 4 bases, and 8 bases lay between the germline ends. Germline CDR1 ENHRY, CDR2 SYGVKD. CDR3 length: 13 amino acids. The CDR3 DNA sequence: TGTGCCATCAGTGAATCAAGGGCAGATACGCAGTATTTT. Amino acid sequence: CAISESRADTQYF.

The rearrangement uses TRBV28 and TRBJ2-2; D might be TRBD2 (7 bases). CDR3 length equals 15 residues. V was pared by 4 bases and J by 10 bases, with 19 bases between. Germline V gene sequence: CDR1 MDHEN, CDR2 SYDVKM. CDR3 in DNA: TGTGCCAGCAGTTCCGCGGCGCGGGGGCTGGAGGAGCTGTTTTTT. Encoded protein: CASSSAARGLEELFF.

J is TRBJ2-7 and V is TRBV7-2, with 8 bases aligning to TRBD2. With 1 base clipped from V and 6 bases from J, the junction kept 8 bases outside the gene matches. CDR1 is SGHTA and CDR2 is FQGNSA in the germline V gene. CDR3 length: 15 amino acids. The CDR3 loop reads CASSLGRRGAGEQYF. In DNA, the CDR3 is TGTGCCAGCAGCTTAGGGCGGCGGGGGGCAGGCGAGCAGTACTTC.

The chain recombines TRBV7-9 with TRBJ2-7; the D is unclear. V was pared by 5 bases and J by 4 bases, with 9 bases between. The germline gives CDR1 SEHNR, CDR2 FQNEAQ (reference sequence). There are 12 residues in the CDR3. The CDR3 protein is CASSQDGYEQYF. As DNA, the CDR3 is TGTGCCAGCAGCCAGGACGGGTACGAGCAGTACTTC. Using reference TRBV7-9 and TRBJ2-7 for the parts outside the CDR3, the full variable domain is DTGVSQNPRHKITKRGQNVTFRCDPISEHNRLYWYRQTLGQGPEFLTYFQNEAQLEKSRLLSDRFSAERPKGSFSTLEIQRTEQGDSAMYLCASSQDGYEQYFGPGTRLTVT.

This clonotype was counted a single time. V gene TRBV6-5 combines with J gene TRBJ2-7; 7 bases map to TRBD1. Germline V lookup: CDR1 MNHEY, CDR2 SVGAGI. The V gene end was trimmed by 2 bases and the J gene end by 5 bases; junction bases not matched to a gene: 3. This CDR3 spans 13 amino acids. CDR3 sequence: CASSYRGPDEQYF. The CDR3 DNA reads TGTGCCAGCAGTTACAGGGGGCCCGACGAGCAGTACTTC.

The chain employs TRBV18 and TRBJ1-1; D gene uncertain. Per the germline V gene, CDR1 is KGHSH and CDR2 is LQKENI. The CDR3 sequence is 15 residues long. The V gene lost 1 base and the J gene lost 4 bases, with 13 bases spanning the gap. The CDR3 nucleotides are TGTGCCAGCTCACCACGTAGGGATGTCGGCACTGAAGCTTTCTTT. Translation: CASSPRRDVGTEAFF.

This chain joins TRBV19 and TRBJ1-2; 8 positions agree with TRBD1. Germline V gene lookup returns CDR1 LNHDA and CDR2 SQIVND (reference sequence). Losses at the gene ends were 5 bases for V and 3 bases for J; bases not matched to a gene: 5. This CDR3 is built from 14 residues. The chain's CDR3 is CASSLRGQDYGYTF. CDR3 nucleotide sequence: TGTGCCAGTAGTCTCAGGGGACAGGACTATGGCTACACCTTC.

This chain links TRBV6-5 with TRBJ1-5, with 7 positions matching TRBD1. J gave up 3 bases and V 2 bases, and 4 bases lay outside the gene matches. The length of the CDR3 is 15 residues. CDR1 and CDR2 from the germline V gene are MNHEY and SVGAGI. CDR3 sequence: CASSYTDRLNQPQHF. The CDR3 region has the DNA TGTGCCAGCAGTTACACGGACAGGCTCAATCAGCCCCAGCATTTT.

The J gene is TRBJ2-7, the V gene TRBV28; D might be TRBD1 or TRBD2, each matching 5 bases. Germline V CDR1 and CDR2: MDHEN, SYDVKM. Deletions cut 6 bases from V and 3 bases from J, with 15 bases between. This CDR3 is 14 amino acids long. CDR3 region: CASRPDGTSYEQYF. CDR3 bases: TGTGCCAGCAGACCCGACGGGACCAGCTACGAGCAGTACTTC. Looking up the rest from reference TRBV28 and TRBJ2-7 gives the full variable domain: DVKVTQSSRYLVKRTGEKVFLECVQDMDHENMFWYRQDPGLGLRLIYFSYDVKMKEKGDIPEGYSVSREKKERFSLILESASTNQTSMYLCASRPDGTSYEQYFGPGTRLTVT.

The DNA of the CDR3 is TGTGCCAGCAGGGGGGACAGGGTGAACACTGAAGCTTTCTTT. Amino acids: CASRGDRVNTEAFF. The chain recombines TRBV2 with TRBJ1-1; 9 bases agree with TRBD1. V lost 6 bases to trimming and J lost 0 bases; unmatched junction nucleotides: 2. The CDR3 consists of 14 residues. Germline-derived CDR1 and CDR2 are SNHLY and FYNNEI. The full variable domain, in which reference TRBV2 and TRBJ1-1 provide the parts outside the CDR3, is EPEVTQTPSHQVTQMGQEVILRCVPISNHLYFYWYRQILGQKVEFLVSFYNNEISEKSEIFDDQFSVERPDGSNFTLKIRSTKLEDSAMYFCASRGDRVNTEAFFGQGTRLTVV.

The rearrangement links TRBV20-1 to TRBJ1-5; 8 nucleotides line up with TRBD1. CDR3 length: 16 amino acids. V lost 4 bases, J lost 3 bases, and 11 bases stayed unmatched. CDR1 is DFQATT, CDR2 SNEGSKA, per germline (reference sequence). The CDR3 region is CSATQPRTGNNQPQHF. In DNA, the CDR3 is TGCAGTGCTACCCAGCCTCGGACAGGGAACAATCAGCCCCAGCATTTT.

The V call is TRBV13, the J call TRBJ1-1, with unresolved D. Trimming took off 5 bases at V and 4 bases at J, with 14 bases between the two ends. The CDR3 spans 14 residues. Germline V gives CDR1 PRHDT, CDR2 FYEKMQ (reference sequence). This CDR3 is CASSGRWVGTEAFF. The CDR3 bases are TGTGCCAGCAGCGGGAGATGGGTTGGCACTGAAGCTTTCTTT.

J is TRBJ1-2 and V is TRBV6-1; 7 bases align to TRBD1. The CDR3 covers 14 residues. Germline CDR1 and CDR2: MNHNS and SASEGT. Unmatched junction bases numbered 9, after V lost 5 bases and J lost 6 bases. The CDR3 here is CASSTPSTGNGYTF. CDR3 nucleotide sequence: TGTGCCAGCAGTACCCCATCGACAGGGAATGGCTACACCTTC.

The V gene is TRBV19, the J gene TRBJ2-2, with D unclear. Trimming cost V 2 bases and J 3 bases, with 7 bases left between them. This CDR3 has 14 residues. CDR1 and CDR2 (germline): LNHDA, SQIVND (reference sequence). The CDR3 loop is CASSIKVHTGELFF. In DNA, the CDR3 is TGTGCCAGTAGTATAAAGGTGCACACCGGGGAGCTGTTTTTT.

The chain has TRBV6-2 or TRBV6-3 and TRBJ1-2; D gene unclear. Germline V gene data show CDR1 as MNHEY and CDR2 as SVGEGT. Trimming pared 5 bases from V and 7 bases from J, leaving 8 bases between. The CDR3 has 11 amino acids. The CDR3 DNA follows: TGTGCCAGCAGTCGCAATGGTGGCTACACCTTC. It translates to CASSRNGGYTF.

This clonotype appeared a few times. This chain uses TRBV10-1 with TRBJ1-1; 9 bases fit TRBD1. The CDR3 sequence is 15 residues long. V lost 5 bases, J lost 1 base, and 5 bases stayed unmatched. Germline V gene lookup returns CDR1 WNHNN and CDR2 SYGVQD (reference sequence). The CDR3 DNA follows: TGCGCCAGCAGTCCCGGGACAGGGCGGAACACTGAAGCTTTCTTT. Translating it yields CASSPGTGRNTEAFF.

The chain is built from TRBV20-1 and TRBJ1-5; 11 nucleotides line up with TRBD1. The V and J ends lost 0 bases and 7 bases, in that order; junction bases with no gene match: 5. The CDR3 has 15 residues. From germline, CDR1 is DFQATT and CDR2 SNEGSKA (reference sequence). The CDR3 nucleotides read TGCAGTGCTAGAGATCGGACAGGGGGCGGGCAGCCCCAGCATTTT. Protein product: CSARDRTGGGQPQHF.

This chain links TRBV6-1 with TRBJ1-1; D might be TRBD1 (5 bases). V was clipped by 6 bases and J by 5 bases, with 10 bases between them. Germline CDR1 reads MNHNS; CDR2 reads SASEGT. CDR3 size: 12 residues. The CDR3 sequence is CASSPGRTEAFF. The DNA for the CDR3 is TGTGCCAGCAGCCCGGGGCGGACTGAAGCTTTCTTT.

The V call is TRBV6-4, the J call TRBJ2-5, with 8 bases lining up with TRBD2. CDR3 length equals 14 residues. Trimming took 4 bases from V and 2 from J; bases not matched to a gene: 3. Germline V gene sequence: CDR1 MRHNA, CDR2 SNTAGT. The CDR3 spells CASSGLAKQETQYF. In DNA, the CDR3 is TGTGCCAGCAGTGGACTAGCGAAACAAGAGACCCAGTACTTC.

This clonotype was observed a handful of times. This chain links TRBV7-9 with TRBJ1-2; D uncertain. The CDR3 loop spans 13 amino acids. Between the trimmed V and J ends, which lost 1 base and 4 bases, there was a span of 7 bases. CDR1 and CDR2 from the germline V gene are SEHNR and FQNEAQ (reference sequence). CDR3 loop: CASSLETTYGYTF. Here the CDR3 DNA reads TGTGCCAGCAGCTTAGAGACAACCTATGGCTACACCTTC. Supplemented by reference TRBV7-9 and TRBJ1-2, the full variable domain reads DTGVSQNPRHKITKRGQNVTFRCDPISEHNRLYWYRQTLGQGPEFLTYFQNEAQLEKSRLLSDRFSAERPKGSFSTLEIQRTEQGDSAMYLCASSLETTYGYTFGSGTRLTVV.

The chain couples TRBV6-2 or TRBV6-3 to TRBJ2-3; 12 bases fit TRBD2. The CDR3 extends over 18 amino acids. V was clipped by 7 bases and J by 2 bases; unmatched bases: 13. Looked up from germline, CDR1 is MNHEY and CDR2 is SVGEGT. CDR3 DNA sequence: TGTGCCAGCAAGTTCCCGACTAGCGGGAGTGGCCTCACAGATACGCAGTATTTT. It specifies CASKFPTSGSGLTDTQYF.

CDR3: CASSPQGFGTQYF. CDR3 nucleotide sequence: TGCGCCAGCAGCCCACAGGGATTTGGGACCCAGTACTTC. This chain uses TRBV5-1 with TRBJ2-5; tentatively, D is TRBD1 (6 bases). The germline V and J ends were trimmed by 4 bases and 7 bases, with 14 bases remaining between them. CDR1 and CDR2 from the germline V gene are SGHRS and YFSETQ. This CDR3 has 13 residues.

V is TRBV6-5 and J is TRBJ1-3, with 11 bases that match TRBD1. Germline CDR1 reads MNHEY; CDR2 reads SVGAGI. V dropped 0 bases and J dropped 8; count of bases not matched to a gene: 9. This CDR3 has 17 amino acids. The CDR3 sequence is CASSYSNHGDRGDTIYF. CDR3 bases: TGTGCCAGCAGTTACTCGAATCACGGGGACAGGGGGGACACCATATATTTT.

This clonotype was picked up a small number of times. The chain uses TRBV9 and TRBJ1-5; possible D gene TRBD1, 5 bases. CDR1 is SGDLS and CDR2 is YYNGEE in the germline V gene. The CDR3 length is 14 residues. V lost 2 bases and J 4 bases, leaving 10 bases between the germline ends. CDR3 residues: CASSVGGKNQPQHF. The CDR3, as DNA: TGTGCCAGCAGCGTCGGGGGGAAAAATCAGCCCCAGCATTTT. The full variable domain, in which reference TRBV9 and TRBJ1-5 provide the parts outside the CDR3, is DSGVTQTPKHLITATGQRVTLRCSPRSGDLSVYWYQQSLDQGLQFLIQYYNGEERAKGNILERFSAQQFPDLHSELNLSSLELGDSALYFCASSVGGKNQPQHFGDGTRLSIL.

This clonotype was found a few times. The chain combines TRBV20-1 with TRBJ2-1; 12 bases map to TRBD2. Germline lookup yields CDR1 DFQATT and CDR2 SNEGSKA (reference sequence). The trim removed 6 bases at V and 7 bases at J, leaving 10 bases unmatched. The CDR3 runs 15 residues. The CDR3 DNA is TGCAGTGCAAGCGCGACTAGCGGGAGACCTAATGAGCAGTTCTTC. Translating gives CSASATSGRPNEQFF.

This clonotype qualifies as large. The J gene is TRBJ1-1, the V gene TRBV6-4; D is uncertain. V gave up 4 bases and J gave up 3 bases, with 9 bases separating them. CDR3 length equals 13 residues. Germline V CDR1 and CDR2: MRHNA, SNTAGT. CDR3 sequence (DNA): TGTGCCAGCAGTGTAAACTGGGACACTGAAGCTTTCTTT. Protein sequence: CASSVNWDTEAFF.